These 23 T cell receptor beta chains share one sample of origin, sequenced in a study of naive and memory T cell subsets. The SP2 primer and nested alpha and beta constant region primers amplified ligated cDNA in four rounds. MiXCR, applied by TCRdb to the UMI-ligation and nested PCR reads, yields one record per CDR3 protein. This table holds tens of thousands of distinct CDR3 sequences, about 6% found once. The treatment denotes: skin biopsy from PPD injection site in Mantoux-positive individual. An oligonucleotide containing a UMI was ligated to the 3' end of TCR cDNA. The sequenced sample was skin, obtained from a tuberculin skin test site. These receptors were collected from an adult in good health.

This clonotype was counted at least ten times. The chain uses TRBV4-3 and TRBJ1-1; D is undetermined. Trimming took off 0 bases at V and 5 bases at J, with 7 bases between the two ends. Germline CDR1 reads LGHNA; CDR2 reads YSLEER. The CDR3 length is 13 residues. CDR3 coding DNA: TGCGCCAGCAGCCAAGATCTAGTAACTGAAGCTTTCTTT. Protein: CASSQDLVTEAFF.

This clonotype was detected many times. The V and J genes are TRBV25-1 and TRBJ2-3; D ambiguous. V was trimmed by 4 bases and J by 6 bases, leaving 8 bases between them. CDR3 length: 12 residues. CDR1 is MGHDK, CDR2 SYGVNS, per germline. CDR3 region: CASSAPRDTQYF. The CDR3, as DNA: TGTGCCAGCAGTGCCCCAAGGGATACGCAGTATTTT.

V gene TRBV12-5 combines with J gene TRBJ2-5; 8 positions agree with TRBD1. CDR3 size: 15 residues. CDR1 and CDR2 from the germline V gene are LGHNT and FRNRAP. After removal of 1 base from V and 5 bases from J, the junction contained 6 bases not matched to a gene. CDR3 residues: CASGLARQGRETQYF. CDR3 nucleotide sequence: TGTGCTAGTGGTTTGGCGAGACAGGGGAGGGAGACCCAGTACTTC.

This sequence joins TRBV28 and TRBJ1-5; D may be TRBD1 (5 bases). Trimming removed 5 bases from V and 0 bases from J, with 17 bases in between. The CDR3 is 17 amino acids. CDR1 and CDR2 from the germline V gene are MDHEN and SYDVKM. CDR3: CASSKPSGVYSNQPQHF. Written as DNA, the CDR3 is TGTGCCAGCAGTAAACCCTCGGGGGTCTATAGCAATCAGCCCCAGCATTTT.

There are many counts of this clonotype. This chain connects TRBV6-2 or TRBV6-3 to TRBJ2-7; the match to TRBD1 covers 9 bases. J lost 3 bases, V lost 4 bases, and 10 bases had no gene match. The CDR3 totals 16 residues. Germline loops: CDR1 MNHEY, CDR2 SVGEGT. The CDR3 bases are TGTGCCAGCAGTTTTCCCCCTACAGGGGGCTTCTACGAGCAGTACTTC. This gives the protein CASSFPPTGGFYEQYF.

This clonotype qualifies as medium-sized (0.01 to 0.1%). This chain links TRBV4-1 with TRBJ1-2, with 8 bases fitting TRBD1. The CDR3 sequence is 16 residues long. CDR1 and CDR2 (germline): MGHRA, YSYEKL. After removal of 0 bases from V and 2 bases from J, the junction contained 5 bases not matched to a gene. CDR3 sequence reads: CASSQDVYRGNYGYTF. CDR3 sequence (DNA): TGCGCCAGCAGCCAAGACGTATACAGGGGGAACTATGGCTACACCTTC.

The chain links TRBV2 to TRBJ2-2; D is uncertain. V lost 4 bases and J lost 3, with 9 bases in between. CDR3 length: 14 amino acids. Per the germline V gene, CDR1 is SNHLY and CDR2 is FYNNEI. For the CDR3, the DNA is TGTGCCAGCAGTGTATCGGACCACACCGGGGAGCTGTTTTTT. Residues: CASSVSDHTGELFF.

In regard to this clonotype: This may stem from a read error, because a much larger clone lies one nucleotide away. The gene calls are TRBV20-1 and TRBJ1-5, with D perhaps TRBD1 (6 bases). CDR3 size: 14 residues. Per germline, CDR1 DFQATT and CDR2 SNEGSKA (reference sequence). This CDR3 reads CSARPGTSNQPQNF. Written as DNA, the CDR3 is TGCAGTGCTAGACCCGGGACAAGCAATCAGCCCCAGAATTTT.

This clonotype was recorded many times. This chain joins TRBV20-1 and TRBJ2-2, with 13 bases fitting TRBD2. Germline values: CDR1 DFQATT, CDR2 SNEGSKA (reference sequence). J lost 6 bases, V lost 0 bases, and 4 bases had no gene match. This CDR3 is 16 amino acids long. The CDR3 is CSARERGLAGPGELFF. CDR3 DNA sequence: TGCAGTGCTAGAGAAAGGGGACTAGCGGGACCCGGGGAGCTGTTTTTT.

This clonotype was detected ten times or more. The rearrangement links TRBV9 to TRBJ2-7, with D unresolved. Trimming removed 4 bases at V and 6 bases at J, with 20 bases between. Germline-derived CDR1 and CDR2 are SGDLS and YYNGEE. The CDR3 consists of 15 residues. CDR3 nucleotide sequence: TGTGCCAGCAGCCCCGGGTTCTTGTCGCAATCCGAGCAGTACTTC. Encoded protein: CASSPGFLSQSEQYF.

This clonotype has a count of ten or more. DNA of the CDR3: TGTGCCAGCAGCTTAGGGACCCCTGGGAACACAGATACGCAGTATTTT. It translates to CASSLGTPGNTDTQYF. The V and J genes are TRBV13 and TRBJ2-3; D gene ambiguous. The CDR3 loop spans 16 amino acids. V shed 0 bases and J shed 2 bases, with 12 bases lying between them. The germline gives CDR1 PRHDT, CDR2 FYEKMQ (reference sequence). Combining the CDR3 with reference TRBV13 and TRBJ2-3 gives the whole variable domain AAGVIQSPRHLIKEKRETATLKCYPIPRHDTVYWYQQGPGQDPQFLISFYEKMQSDKGSIPDRFSAQQFSDYHSELNMSSLELGDSALYFCASSLGTPGNTDTQYFGPGTRLTVL.

Sample share makes this clonotype medium-sized. The V and J genes are TRBV12-3 or TRBV12-4 and TRBJ2-1, with TRBD2 matching over 8 bases. The trim removed 0 bases at V and 5 bases at J, leaving 15 bases unmatched. This CDR3 contains 19 residues. The CDR3 sequence is CASSLAPFFASGPNNEQFF. The DNA of the CDR3 is TGTGCCAGCAGTTTAGCTCCCTTTTTTGCTAGCGGGCCTAACAATGAGCAGTTCTTC.

This clonotype is categorized as medium-sized (0.01 to 0.1%). This sequence joins TRBV10-3 and TRBJ2-1, with 11 positions matching TRBD2. Trimming cost V 5 bases and J 5 bases; bases outside gene matches: 5. Germline CDR1 and CDR2: ENHRY and SYGVKD. The CDR3 has 15 amino acids. CDR3 DNA: TGTGCCATCAGTCCACTAGCGGGAGTGGACAATGAGCAGTTCTTC. Residues: CAISPLAGVDNEQFF.

A few counts support this clonotype. The J gene is TRBJ1-5, the V gene TRBV19; D uncertain. Trimming shortened V by 5 bases and J by 0 bases, and 8 bases separated the two germline ends. The CDR3 has 14 residues. CDR1 and CDR2 (germline): LNHDA, SQIVND (reference sequence). This chain's CDR3 is CASSVEDSNQPQHF. The DNA of the CDR3 is TGTGCCAGTAGTGTGGAAGATAGCAATCAGCCCCAGCATTTT.

By share, this clonotype counts as medium-sized (0.01 to 0.1%). The rearrangement uses TRBV6-6 and TRBJ1-3; 9 nucleotides line up with TRBD1. V lost 4 bases and J lost 0; bases outside the gene matches: 13. This CDR3 has 19 amino acids. Germline V gene data show CDR1 as MNHNY and CDR2 as SVGAGI (reference sequence). The CDR3: CASSFWTGADNISGNTIYF. The CDR3 DNA is TGTGCCAGCAGTTTCTGGACAGGGGCGGACAATATCTCTGGAAACACCATATATTTT.

This clonotype was counted many times. The gene calls are TRBV20-1 and TRBJ1-5, with 7 bases fitting TRBD1. This CDR3 has 16 residues. Germline V lookup: CDR1 DFQATT, CDR2 SNEGSKA (reference sequence). Trimming at V came to 0 bases and at J to 6 bases, leaving 11 bases not matched to a gene. In nucleotides, the CDR3 is TGCAGTGCTAGAGAGGAGGGGGCGGGCCACGGTCAGCCCCAGCATTTT. Its translation: CSAREEGAGHGQPQHF.

The rearrangement links TRBV6-5 to TRBJ2-5, with 8 bases fitting TRBD1. From germline, CDR1 is MNHEY and CDR2 SVGAGI. The CDR3 length is 15 residues. V gave up 0 bases and J gave up 4 bases; unmatched junction bases: 4. The CDR3: CASSYSTGVSETQYF. The DNA of the CDR3 is TGTGCCAGCAGTTACTCGACAGGGGTTTCAGAGACCCAGTACTTC.

This clonotype was seen at least ten times. CDR3 sequence: CAWSVLSGGVYNEQFF. The CDR3 DNA is TGTGCCTGGAGTGTTTTGTCAGGGGGAGTCTACAATGAGCAGTTCTTC. V gene TRBV30 combines with J gene TRBJ2-1, with TRBD1 matching 7 bases. The CDR3 consists of 16 residues. With V trimmed by 0 bases and J by 3 bases, 8 bases remained unmatched. Germline CDR1 GTSNPN, CDR2 SVGIG (reference sequence).

This clonotype was seen many times. The chain recombines TRBV12-3 or TRBV12-4 with TRBJ2-7, with D unclear. There are 15 residues in the CDR3. V dropped 1 base and J dropped 2 bases, with 12 bases sitting between them. This chain's CDR3 is CASSLVGLTPYEQYF. The CDR3 coding sequence is TGTGCCAGCAGTTTAGTAGGGCTCACACCCTACGAGCAGTACTTC.

This clonotype was counted ten times or more. CDR3 DNA sequence: TGTGCCAGCAGCACAGGGTTTTTGAGGAACACTGAAGCTTTCTTT. This gives the protein CASSTGFLRNTEAFF. This chain links TRBV7-2 with TRBJ1-1, with a weak D call TRBD1 (6 bases). The length of the CDR3 is 15 residues. The germline V and J ends were trimmed by 5 bases and 1 base, with 14 bases remaining between them. Germline loops: CDR1 SGHTA, CDR2 FQGNSA.

This clonotype was counted many times. The chain is built from TRBV4-1 and TRBJ2-3; perhaps TRBD2 as D (5 bases). The ends were cut back, 4 bases at V and 3 bases at J, with 17 bases in the middle. The CDR3 extends over 16 amino acids. Germline CDR1 reads MGHRA; CDR2 reads YSYEKL. As DNA, the CDR3 is TGCGCCAGCAGCCGCCCCGGGTGCCGAGGGACAGATACGCAGTATTTT. This encodes CASSRPGCRGTDTQYF.

This clonotype was observed many times. This sequence joins TRBV27 and TRBJ2-1; 10 positions match TRBD2. This CDR3 region has 16 residues. Germline assignment: CDR1 MNHEY and CDR2 SMNVEV (reference sequence). V lost 3 bases to trimming and J lost 2 bases; unmatched junction nucleotides: 4. The CDR3: CASSLSTSGTYNEQFF. Written as DNA, the CDR3 is TGTGCCAGCAGTTTGTCAACTAGCGGGACCTACAATGAGCAGTTCTTC.

This clonotype was seen repeatedly, ten times or more. The J gene is TRBJ1-2, the V gene TRBV20-1; the D is unclear. This CDR3 comprises 14 residues. The germline CDR1 and CDR2 sequences are DFQATT and SNEGSKA (reference sequence). Trimming took off 6 bases at V and 8 bases at J, with 22 bases between the two ends. CDR3 bases: TGCAGTGCACTCCTCACAGCCGTTCCGGGAGGCTACACCTTC. This codes for CSALLTAVPGGYTF.